This TCR beta chain appears in the sequencing data of a study of blood T cells in healthy people across ages. The use of a sample-barcoded 5' primer and a J-beta primer mix characterized a second PCR of about 7 to 12 cycles. TCRdb called the 5' RACE reads again in MiXCR, with one record for every CDR3 protein. The table shows 730,000 or so distinct CDR3 sequences, with roughly two fifths occurring only once. The CDR3 contains 14 residues. CDR1 and CDR2 (germline): SEHNR, FQNEAQ (reference sequence). The junction had 5 bases not matched to a gene; V was cut back by 5 bases and J by 6 bases. This receptor was identified in a man older than 75 in good health. This chain uses TRBV7-9 with TRBJ2-2; the match to TRBD1 covers 8 bases. Sequencing was performed on blood. CDR3 DNA sequence: TGTGCCAGCAGCGTGGACAGGGTTGCCGGGGAGCTGTTTTTT. This translates into CASSVDRVAGELFF.